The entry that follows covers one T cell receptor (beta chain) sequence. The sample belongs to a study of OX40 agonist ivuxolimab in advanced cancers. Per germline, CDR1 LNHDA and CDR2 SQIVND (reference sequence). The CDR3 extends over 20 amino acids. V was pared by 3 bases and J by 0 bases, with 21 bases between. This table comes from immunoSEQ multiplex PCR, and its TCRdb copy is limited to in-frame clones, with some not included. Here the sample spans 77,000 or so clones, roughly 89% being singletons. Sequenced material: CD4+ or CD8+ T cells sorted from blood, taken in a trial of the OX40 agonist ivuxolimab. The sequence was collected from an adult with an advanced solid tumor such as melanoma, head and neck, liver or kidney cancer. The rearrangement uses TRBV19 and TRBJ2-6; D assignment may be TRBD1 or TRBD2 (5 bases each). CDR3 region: CASSMGRVGQGTSGANVLTF. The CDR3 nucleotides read TGTGCCAGTAGTATGGGGAGAGTCGGGCAGGGAACCTCTGGGGCCAACGTCCTGACTTTC.